This T cell receptor (gamma chain) was sequenced during a study of human gamma delta and Vdelta1 T cells (dated by TCRdb to the late 2010s). Regarding the complete study: The study investigated Delta One T cells, Vd1+ gamma-delta T cells, as cytotoxic effectors against acute myeloid leukemia. Results the study describes overall, beyond this receptor: Delta One T cells were reported as polyclonal and as showing broad cytotoxic targeting of acute myeloid leukemia.

Library creation used PCR. The listed sequencing device is Illumina MiSeq. TCRdb reprocessed the public data with the CATT caller; entries with the same nucleotide sequence were combined afterwards. The sample table shows about 8,700 gamma-chain clones, and around 42% are seen once. The top ten constitute less than 3% of the sample. This clone was counted a few times. What antigen it recognizes has not been identified. Base qualities were left out, and no much larger clone turns up one base away. Spanning cysteine to phenylalanine, the CDR3 consists of 15 amino acids. CDR3 DNA only is kept here, 45 bases in frame from base 1. From a lookup of the germline V gene (reference sequence), CDR1 and CDR2 are GITISATS and ISYDGTV. Relative to germline, V is missing 0 bases and J is missing 5 bases, with 10 bases of the junction outside any gene match.

The sequence derives from a human donor in good health. The chain is assembled from TRGV9 and TRGJ1 or TRGJ2. Sequenced input: Vdelta1 gamma-delta T cells from blood grown in culture (DOT cells). The sample's cell subset or site, from its label and the paper: Delta One T cells, in vitro expanded/differentiated Vd1+ gamma-delta T cells. At the DNA level, the sequence is TGTGCCTTGTGGGAGGTGATCAGAAAGAATTATAAGAAACTCTTT. It codes for CALWEVIRKNYKKLF.